This TCR beta chain came from a study of T cell repertoires in cytomegalovirus infection. Turning to the study itself: It can be stated that public TCR beta signatures indicated CMV infection as well as a matching HLA type.

Comment on this clonotype: Its antigen remains unknown.

TCRdb re-analysed the reads in MiXCR, keeping a single row per CDR3 protein. The table includes approximately 590,000 distinct CDR3 sequences, roughly 43% detected once. The CDR3 contains 14 residues. The J segment lost 3 bases and the V segment lost 7 bases, leaving 4 bases of the junction unmatched. The germline V gene encodes CDR1 SNHLY and CDR2 FYNNEI. Overall study findings and caveats: HLA-C-restricted CMV-specific TCR beta clonotypes prevailed in the ex vivo response. Carriers of CMV plus the relevant HLA were identified by cumulative public TCR beta family frequency.

The rearrangement uses TRBV2 and TRBJ2-5; TRBD1 matches 11 bases. The receptor was isolated from a human donor in good health (CMV status not recorded). Some clones in this sample may be carry-over from other donors' samples. The starting material was cultured PBMCs, obtained from culture after CMV antigen stimulation. This chain's CDR3 is CASTRTGGEETQYF. The DNA for the CDR3 is TGTGCCAGCACTCGGACAGGGGGCGAAGAGACCCAGTACTTC.